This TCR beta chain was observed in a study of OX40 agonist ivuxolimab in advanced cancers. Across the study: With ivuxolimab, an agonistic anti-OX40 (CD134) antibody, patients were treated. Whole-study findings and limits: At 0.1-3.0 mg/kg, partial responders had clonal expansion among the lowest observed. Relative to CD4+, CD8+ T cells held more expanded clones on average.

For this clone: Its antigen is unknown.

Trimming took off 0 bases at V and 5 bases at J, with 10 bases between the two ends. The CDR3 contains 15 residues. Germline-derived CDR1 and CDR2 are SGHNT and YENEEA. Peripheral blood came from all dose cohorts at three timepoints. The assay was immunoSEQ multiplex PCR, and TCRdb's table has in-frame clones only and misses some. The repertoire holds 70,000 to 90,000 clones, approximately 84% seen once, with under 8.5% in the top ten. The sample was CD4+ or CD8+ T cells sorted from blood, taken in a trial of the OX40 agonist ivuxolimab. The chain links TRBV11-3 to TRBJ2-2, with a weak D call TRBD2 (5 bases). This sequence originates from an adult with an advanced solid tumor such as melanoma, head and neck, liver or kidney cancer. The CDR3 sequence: CASSLDSRGTGELFF. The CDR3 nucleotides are TGTGCCAGCAGCTTAGATTCCCGAGGGACCGGGGAGCTGTTTTTT.